This TCR beta chain is drawn from a study of spatial heterogeneity in lung cancer. The study, taken as a whole, reports: Circulating ubiquitous expanded tumor TCRs were observed more frequently at resection than at follow-up.

There are many counts of this clonotype. Its antigen is not known. The time point was: sample taken at primary tumor resection. TCRdb re-called the 5' RACE reads through MiXCR, storing one row per CDR3 protein. Seen here are tens of thousands of distinct CDR3 sequences, approximately 6.2% observed once, and the top ten hold around 43%. This receptor was taken from a female donor with early-stage non-small cell lung cancer. This sample comprised PBMCs, obtained at surgery.

In DNA, the CDR3 is TGTGCCAGCAGACCTACTGACAGTTTATCTTCTTCACCCCTCCACTTT. Its protein product is CASRPTDSLSSSPLHF. The V call is TRBV6-2 or TRBV6-3, the J call TRBJ1-6; D may be TRBD1 (5 bases). With 6 bases removed from V and 9 bases from J, the gap between germline ends came to 21 bases. This CDR3 spans 16 amino acids. CDR1 MNHEY and CDR2 SVGEGT come from the germline V gene.